This TCR beta chain was captured in a study of blood T cell repertoires in COVID-19. Overall study context: The study drew acute and convalescent COVID-19 samples from the United States, Italy and Spain. Sources were T cells, B-cell-depleted T cells, or PBMCs; the material itself was cDNA or gDNA.

The CDR3 length is 17 residues. V was clipped by 3 bases and J by 0 bases; unmatched bases: 8. Germline V CDR1 and CDR2: KGHSH, LQKENI. Only one count was recorded for this clone. Study members were between about 18 and 95 years old and lived in 20 to 30 US regions. Symptom resolution, clearance, or two negative PCRs marked the recovered donors of Cohort 3. TCRdb's table, derived via immunoSEQ multiplex PCR, lists solely in-frame clones and lacks some. Of about 220,000 clones listed, about 87% were seen once; the top ten hold about 2.6%. The TCR sequence derives from a woman aged 25 to 39 who had recovered from COVID-19. Material: PBMCs or T cells enriched from blood (not recorded which). The chain employs TRBV18 and TRBJ1-5; 7 bases fit TRBD1. CDR3: CASSPFDRDHSNQPQHF. The DNA of the CDR3 is TGTGCCAGCTCACCTTTCGACAGGGACCATAGCAATCAGCCCCAGCATTTT. Drawing the rest from reference TRBV18 and TRBJ1-5, the complete variable domain is NAGVMQNPRHLVRRRGQEARLRCSPMKGHSHVYWYRQLPEEGLKFMVYLQKENIIDESGMPKERFSAEFPKEGPSILRIQQVVRGDSAAYFCASSPFDRDHSNQPQHFGDGTRLSIL.